Ten or more counts support the clone carrying this T cell receptor beta chain. Its antigen is currently unknown. These data belong to a study of T cells in Graves' hyperthyroidism and ophthalmopathy. Study background: Pretreatment peripheral blood was obtained at initial diagnosis. Study-wide results and limits: Among thyroid clonotypes expanded above 0.001, most also appeared in blood.

Using RNA transcripts as the source, TCR beta CDR3 regions were amplified. Researchers ran a first-round RT-PCR on the TCR CDR3 using the HTBI primer set. TCRdb redid the calling of the multiplex PCR reads with MiXCR, one entry per CDR3 protein. The sample has about 420,000 distinct CDR3 sequences, approximately 15% seen once. For Graves' hyperthyroidism to be stable, ophthalmopathy could not progress within 18 months. Uncontrolled infections, other autoimmune diseases, pregnancy or lactation led to exclusion of patients. The CDR3 totals 14 residues. V lost 1 base to trimming and J lost 6 bases, with 12 bases between them.

This rearrangement joins TRBV12-3 or TRBV12-4 to TRBJ1-1; D may be TRBD1 (5 bases). The material sequenced was blood. The TCR originated in a young woman with Graves' hyperthyroidism. The CDR3 DNA sequence: TGTGCCAGCAGTTTAGGACGGGGCCTGGCTGAAGCTTTCTTT. Amino acids: CASSLGRGLAEAFF.